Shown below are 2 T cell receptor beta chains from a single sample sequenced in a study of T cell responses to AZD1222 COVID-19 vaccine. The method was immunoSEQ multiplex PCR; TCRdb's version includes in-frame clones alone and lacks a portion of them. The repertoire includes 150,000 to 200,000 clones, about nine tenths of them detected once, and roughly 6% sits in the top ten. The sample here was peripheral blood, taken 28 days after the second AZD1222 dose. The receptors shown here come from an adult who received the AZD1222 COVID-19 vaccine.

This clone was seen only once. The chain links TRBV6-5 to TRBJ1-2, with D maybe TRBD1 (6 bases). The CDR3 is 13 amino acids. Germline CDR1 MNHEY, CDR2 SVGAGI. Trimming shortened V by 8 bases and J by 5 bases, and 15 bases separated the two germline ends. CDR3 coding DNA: TGTGCCAGCGGCTCGGGGACACCTTATGGCTACACCTTC. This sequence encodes CASGSGTPYGYTF.

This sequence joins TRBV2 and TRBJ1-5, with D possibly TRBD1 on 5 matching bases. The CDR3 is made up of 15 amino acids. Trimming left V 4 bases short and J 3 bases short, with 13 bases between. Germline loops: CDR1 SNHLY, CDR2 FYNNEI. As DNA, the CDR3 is TGTGCCAGCAGTGCAAGGGGCACGTTCAATCAGCCCCAGCATTTT. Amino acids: CASSARGTFNQPQHF.